This T cell receptor (beta chain) was identified in a study of blood T cell repertoires in COVID-19. Across the study: The United States, Italy and Spain supplied acute and convalescent COVID-19 samples. PBMCs, B-cell-depleted T cells, or T cells were the source of the cDNA or gDNA that made up the material.

TCRdb's copy holds only in-frame clones and misses some; the assay was immunoSEQ multiplex PCR. Among tens of thousands of clones listed, approximately 90% were seen once. This CDR3 spans 15 amino acids. V lost 0 bases, J lost 0 bases, and 7 bases lay in between. The V gene's germline CDR1 is SGHRS and CDR2 YFSETQ. This receptor was obtained from a man aged 70 or older with acute or convalescent COVID-19. The chain joins TRBV5-1 to TRBJ2-1; D unclear. The sample consisted of peripheral blood. The CDR3 DNA follows: TGCGCCAGCAGCTTGGCCGTGAGCTCCTACAATGAGCAGTTCTTC. The encoded protein is CASSLAVSSYNEQFF.